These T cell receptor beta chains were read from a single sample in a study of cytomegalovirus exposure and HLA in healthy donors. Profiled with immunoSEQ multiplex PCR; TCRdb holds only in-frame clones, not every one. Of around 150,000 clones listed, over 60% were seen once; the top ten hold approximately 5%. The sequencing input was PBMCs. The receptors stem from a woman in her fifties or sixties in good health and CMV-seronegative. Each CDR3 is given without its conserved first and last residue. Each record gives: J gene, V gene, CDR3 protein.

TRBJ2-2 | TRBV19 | ASSTQGANTGELF
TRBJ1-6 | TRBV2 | ASRGGSYNSPLH
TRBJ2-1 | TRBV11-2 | ASRGVYNEQF
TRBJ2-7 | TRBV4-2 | ASSQEAGGFDEQY
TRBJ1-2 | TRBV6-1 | ASSEVPGLVYGYT
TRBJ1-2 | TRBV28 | ASSLTGGAYGYT
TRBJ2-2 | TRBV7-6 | ASSLAVDVAGEAGELF
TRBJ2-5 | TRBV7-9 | ASSFGFRGQQETQY
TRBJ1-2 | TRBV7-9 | ASSLNRGRAYGYT
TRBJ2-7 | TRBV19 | ASSTRGNLYEQY
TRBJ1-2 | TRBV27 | ASSFSQVLGGYT
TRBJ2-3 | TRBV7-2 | ASSLAPARADTQY
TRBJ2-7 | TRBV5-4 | ASSSRAGADEQY
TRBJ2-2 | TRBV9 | ASSVVHGELF
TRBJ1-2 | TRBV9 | ASSVGEGRSFDGYT
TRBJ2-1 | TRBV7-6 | ASSLALGDTGEQF
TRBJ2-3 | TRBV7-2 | ASRSADTQY
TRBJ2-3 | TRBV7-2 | ASSLTGGTDTQY
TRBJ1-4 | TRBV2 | ASSLYRATNEKLF
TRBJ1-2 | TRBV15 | ATSRDQQGALGGYT
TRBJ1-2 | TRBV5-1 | ASSETGAYGYT
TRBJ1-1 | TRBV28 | ASKAGWTEAF
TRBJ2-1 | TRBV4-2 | ASSHHAASGGASYNEQF
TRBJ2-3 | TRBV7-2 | ASSTRTSGGDNTQY
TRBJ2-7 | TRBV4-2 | ASSQDPRTGSTYEQY
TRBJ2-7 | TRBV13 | ASSRDRGLGEQY
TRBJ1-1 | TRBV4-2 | ASSQDEPDTEAF
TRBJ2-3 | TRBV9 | ASSKNGADTQY
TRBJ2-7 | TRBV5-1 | ASSLFGQGYEQY
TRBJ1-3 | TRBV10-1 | ASSEPVASSGNTIY
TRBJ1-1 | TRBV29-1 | SVGAVFGAEAF
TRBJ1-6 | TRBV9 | ASSVAQGDTSPLH
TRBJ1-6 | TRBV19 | ASSIGESRGSPLH
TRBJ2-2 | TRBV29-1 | SVGFGDRVTGELF
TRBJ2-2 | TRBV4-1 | ASSPNYDTGELF
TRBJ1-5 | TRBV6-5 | ASSLLMGANQPQH
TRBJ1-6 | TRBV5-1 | ASRLVQGGNSPLH
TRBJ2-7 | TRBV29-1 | SVVVEGAYEQY
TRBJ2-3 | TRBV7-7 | ASSPLGGGTDTQY
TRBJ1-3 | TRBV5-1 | ASSLADSMTGNTIY
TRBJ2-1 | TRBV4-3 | ASSQALYNEQF